The source of this T cell receptor (beta chain) is a study of blood T cell repertoires in COVID-19. TCRdb keeps only in-frame clones here, not all; method: immunoSEQ multiplex PCR. The sample has 250,000 to 350,000 clones; around 90% are singletons. CDR1 SQVTM and CDR2 ANQGSEA come from the germline V gene. V shed 4 bases, J shed 4 bases, and the junction held 9 bases outside the gene matches. The CDR3 spans 15 residues. Everyone who took part was 18 to 89 years old, and they came from 20 to 25 US areas. This clone showed up just once. The TCR originated in a woman in her twenties or thirties who had recovered from COVID-19. This rearrangement joins TRBV29-1 to TRBJ2-2; 7 bases fit TRBD2. The sample consisted of PBMCs or T cells enriched from blood (not recorded which). The CDR3 loop reads CSVAGLSEGTGELFF. The CDR3 coding sequence is TGCAGCGTTGCGGGACTATCGGAGGGCACCGGGGAGCTGTTTTTT.